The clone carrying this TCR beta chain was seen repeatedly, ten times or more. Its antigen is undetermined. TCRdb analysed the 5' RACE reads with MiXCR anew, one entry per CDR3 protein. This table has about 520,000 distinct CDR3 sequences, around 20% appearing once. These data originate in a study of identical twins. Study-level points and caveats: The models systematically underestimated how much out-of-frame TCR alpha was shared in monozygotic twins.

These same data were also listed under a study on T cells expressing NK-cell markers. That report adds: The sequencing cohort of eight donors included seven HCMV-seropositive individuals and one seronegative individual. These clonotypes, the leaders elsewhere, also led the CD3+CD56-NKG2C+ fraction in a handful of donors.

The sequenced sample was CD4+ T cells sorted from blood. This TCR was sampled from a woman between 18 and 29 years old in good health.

The CDR3 DNA reads as TGCAGTGCTAGTAAGGGGGGAAGAGATAAGGACCTGTTCTTC. Translation gives CSASKGGRDKDLFF. The rearrangement uses TRBV20-1 and TRBJ2-1; D may be TRBD1 or TRBD2 (6 bases each). V was pared by 3 bases and J by 15 bases, with 24 bases between. CDR3 size: 14 residues. Germline V CDR1 and CDR2: DFQATT, SNEGSKA (reference sequence).